This T cell receptor (beta chain) emerged from a study of blood T cell repertoires in COVID-19 (dated by TCRdb to about 2020). Study-wide context: Collaborator samples came from the United States, Italy and Spain and covered acute and convalescent phases of COVID-19. The sample metadata nearly always contained a de-identified subject ID, COVID-19 status, age in years and sex. The dataset comprised deeply sampled blood TCRbeta repertoires from subjects exposed to, actively infected with, or recovered from COVID-19. Samples were obtained from the ongoing ImmuneRACE study (first 160 participants) and from 1,000 to 1,500 subjects provided by 6 global collaborators. A freely available public database, intended as a resource for researchers studying the immune response to SARS-CoV-2, is where the repertoires were released. HLA class I and class II types, where available, came from metadata supplied by the sample provider rather than from assay-based typing. The material from the prospective study consisted of cDNA or gDNA derived from T cells, B-cell-depleted T cells, or PBMCs. Here is what the overall study found, with its caveats: Clinical and demographic metadata were provided uncurated, with the amount varying by source and participant.

To note about this clone: Its antigen target is currently unknown. Base qualities were left out, and no much larger clone turns up one base away.

TCRbeta CDR3 regions were amplified from genomic DNA by means of the immunoSEQ Assay, a bias-controlled multiplex PCR. On the study's bioinformatics: The number of nucleated cells in each sample was estimated from the amplification of reference gene primers within the assay. To quantify the absolute abundance of each unique TCRbeta CDR3 rearrangement, sequence reads were collapsed and filtered. For each sample, productive Simpson clonality was calculated by taking the square root of Simpson's diversity index across productive rearrangements. In its TCRdb copy, this immuneACCESS table keeps in-frame sequences only and misses some clones. Where compared with another copy, unresolved V genes explain less than half of these, and the others have no known cause. Clone size and V and J calls were adopted from that table, with D and trimming inferred from the DNA. The sample profile shows roughly 250,000 clones; about 86% of them were found once. The ten largest clones add up to roughly 10% of the sample.

The CDR3 goes from the cysteine to the phenylalanine over 12 residues. CDR3 DNA only is kept here, 36 bases in frame from base 1. The collaborating institutions used their own protocols to collect whole blood in K2EDTA tubes. For TCRbeta analysis, collaborators shipped samples in one of three forms: frozen whole blood, isolated PBMCs, or DNA extracted from either of those sample types. Rearrangement joined TRBV12-3 or TRBV12-4 to TRBJ1-4; the D gene is unclear. The TCR sequence derives from a woman older than 75 with acute or convalescent COVID-19. The sample taken for sequencing was peripheral blood. Here the CDR3 is given as CATREANEKLFF. The sequence in DNA is TGTGCTACCCGGGAGGCAAATGAAAAACTGTTTTTT.